The text below deals with one T cell receptor beta chain. Its antigen is not identified. This record belongs to a study of T cell responses to AZD1222 COVID-19 vaccine. Study-wide points: Donors, mostly white British, included more females; clonal diversity was possibly underestimated.

The method was immunoSEQ multiplex PCR; TCRdb's version includes in-frame clones alone and lacks a portion of them. The table shows 100,000 or so clones, with 80% to 90% occurring only once. Germline lookup yields CDR1 SNHLY and CDR2 FYNNEI. This CDR3 has 13 amino acids. Trimming took 6 bases from V and 7 from J, leaving 12 bases between them. The sequence was obtained from an adult in good health. The chain is built from TRBV2 and TRBJ1-4; D call uncertain. Sequenced material: peripheral blood, taken on day 0 of AZD1222 vaccination. CDR3 residues: CASRRGPTEKLFF. CDR3 sequence (DNA): TGTGCCAGCAGACGAGGGCCCACTGAAAAACTGTTTTTT. The full variable domain, rest sourced from reference TRBV2 and TRBJ1-4, is EPEVTQTPSHQVTQMGQEVILRCVPISNHLYFYWYRQILGQKVEFLVSFYNNEISEKSEIFDDQFSVERPDGSNFTLKIRSTKLEDSAMYFCASRRGPTEKLFFGSGTQLSVL.